These 21 T cell receptor beta chains were sequenced from one sample in a study of T cells in localized non-small cell lung cancer. Assay used: immunoSEQ multiplex PCR; TCRdb lists only in-frame clones, some missing. The table has tens of thousands of clones, roughly 85% seen once. The sample in question was peripheral blood, obtained before any cancer treatment. The receptors shown here come from a woman aged 35 to 70 with stage I lung adenocarcinoma.

The rearrangement uses TRBV7-2 and TRBJ1-2; D may be TRBD1 (6 bases). The germline CDR1 and CDR2 sequences are SGHTA and FQGNSA. This CDR3 region has 13 residues. Trimming removed 5 bases from V and 8 bases from J, with 15 bases in between. The CDR3 coding sequence is TGTGCCAGCAGCCCTGGACAGCCTTACGGCTACACCTTC. This encodes CASSPGQPYGYTF.

V is TRBV2 and J is TRBJ1-4; tentatively, D is TRBD1 (5 bases). V was pared by 5 bases and J by 2 bases, with 12 bases between. CDR1 is SNHLY and CDR2 is FYNNEI in the germline V gene. The CDR3 spans 15 residues. CDR3 DNA sequence: TGTGCCAGCAGTCAGCAGGGTCGGACTAATGAAAAACTGTTTTTT. Translation: CASSQQGRTNEKLFF. Based on the CDR3 plus reference TRBV2 and TRBJ1-4, the full variable domain is EPEVTQTPSHQVTQMGQEVILRCVPISNHLYFYWYRQILGQKVEFLVSFYNNEISEKSEIFDDQFSVERPDGSNFTLKIRSTKLEDSAMYFCASSQQGRTNEKLFFGSGTQLSVL.

This sequence joins TRBV5-1 and TRBJ2-7; 13 bases fit TRBD2. CDR1 is SGHRS and CDR2 is YFSETQ in the germline V gene. With 4 bases clipped from V and 0 bases from J, the junction kept 4 bases outside the gene matches. CDR3 length: 16 residues. The CDR3 here is CASSRTSGGASYEQYF. CDR3 nucleotides: TGCGCCAGCAGCAGAACTAGCGGGGGGGCCTCCTACGAGCAGTACTTC.

The CDR3 loop reads CASKYGETQYF. Written as DNA, the CDR3 is TGTGCCAGCAAGTATGGGGAGACCCAGTACTTC. V is TRBV2 and J is TRBJ2-5; D not certain. CDR1 is SNHLY and CDR2 is FYNNEI in the germline V gene. The V and J ends lost 7 bases and 5 bases respectively, with 8 bases between them. This CDR3 comprises 11 residues.

The chain recombines TRBV2 with TRBJ2-2; 8 bases fit TRBD1. V lost 2 bases, J lost 0 bases, and 2 bases stayed unmatched. The germline CDR1 and CDR2 sequences are SNHLY and FYNNEI. The CDR3 runs to 16 residues. In DNA, the CDR3 is TGTGCCAGCAGTGAATCACAGGGGGCGAACACCGGGGAGCTGTTTTTT. It translates to CASSESQGANTGELFF. Full variable domain (outside the CDR3, taken from reference TRBV2 and TRBJ2-2): EPEVTQTPSHQVTQMGQEVILRCVPISNHLYFYWYRQILGQKVEFLVSFYNNEISEKSEIFDDQFSVERPDGSNFTLKIRSTKLEDSAMYFCASSESQGANTGELFFGEGSRLTVL.

The chain recombines TRBV7-2 with TRBJ1-1; D perhaps matches TRBD1 (6 bases). Germline CDR1 SGHTA, CDR2 FQGNSA. The CDR3 sequence is 18 residues long. V lost 1 base, J lost 1 base, and 19 bases lay in between. The CDR3 protein is CASSLGFLRRGSNTEAFF. DNA for the CDR3: TGTGCCAGCAGCTTAGGGTTTTTGAGGAGGGGGTCGAACACTGAAGCTTTCTTT.

The chain joins TRBV11-2 to TRBJ2-3; 9 bases fit TRBD2. The ends lost 6 bases at V and 6 bases at J; junction bases unmatched: 10. Germline lookup yields CDR1 SGHAT and CDR2 FQNNGV. The CDR3 runs to 15 residues. The CDR3 region has the DNA TGTGCCAGCAGGTTGGCGGCGGGGGGGTTGGATACGCAGTATTTT. Translating gives CASRLAAGGLDTQYF.

The chain employs TRBV19 and TRBJ1-1; D is uncertain. CDR1 and CDR2 from the germline V gene are LNHDA and SQIVND (reference sequence). The V and J ends lost 7 bases and 7 bases respectively, with 16 bases between them. The CDR3 loop spans 13 amino acids. The CDR3 loop is CASTTDGRFEAFF. The CDR3 DNA is TGTGCCAGTACTACCGACGGGCGGTTTGAAGCTTTCTTT. The entire variable domain, with the rest obtained from reference TRBV19 and TRBJ1-1, is as follows: DGGITQSPKYLFRKEGQNVTLSCEQNLNHDAMYWYRQDPGQGLRLIYYSQIVNDFQKGDIAEGYSVSREKKESFPLTVTSAQKNPTAFYLCASTTDGRFEAFFGQGTRLTVV.

The J gene is TRBJ1-3, the V gene TRBV28, with D possibly TRBD1 on 5 matching bases. Trimming shortened V by 6 bases and J by 2 bases, and 11 bases separated the two germline ends. This CDR3 is 14 amino acids long. Germline loops: CDR1 MDHEN, CDR2 SYDVKM. The CDR3 DNA follows: TGTGCCAGCAGGGGACCAGGGACTGGAAACACCATATATTTT. Translation: CASRGPGTGNTIYF. The full variable domain, its missing parts supplied by reference TRBV28 and TRBJ1-3, is DVKVTQSSRYLVKRTGEKVFLECVQDMDHENMFWYRQDPGLGLRLIYFSYDVKMKEKGDIPEGYSVSREKKERFSLILESASTNQTSMYLCASRGPGTGNTIYFGEGSWLTVV.

The V call is TRBV6-1, the J call TRBJ2-3; the match to TRBD2 covers 12 bases. Germline CDR1 is MNHNS and CDR2 is SASEGT. The CDR3 extends over 14 amino acids. With V trimmed by 7 bases and J by 1 base, 0 bases remained unmatched. The DNA for the CDR3 is TGTGCCAGCACTAGCGGGGGGGGCACAGATACGCAGTATTTT. This translates into CASTSGGGTDTQYF.

The genes are TRBV2 and TRBJ2-3, with 7 bases identical to TRBD2. CDR1 and CDR2 from the germline V gene are SNHLY and FYNNEI. The CDR3 runs to 14 residues. Trimming at V came to 1 base and at J to 3 bases, leaving 1 base not matched to a gene. DNA of the CDR3: TGTGCCAGCAGTGAAGGGACTAGTACAGATACGCAGTATTTT. This encodes CASSEGTSTDTQYF.

V is TRBV4-1 and J is TRBJ2-3, with TRBD2 identical over 9 bases. CDR1 is MGHRA, CDR2 YSYEKL, per germline. V lost 4 bases and J lost 4; bases outside the gene matches: 9. The CDR3 contains 16 residues. The CDR3 DNA sequence: TGCGCCAGCAGCCCTGCGGGGGGGCCGCTGGCAGATACGCAGTATTTT. Its protein product is CASSPAGGPLADTQYF.

V gene TRBV18 combines with J gene TRBJ1-1; D gene unclear. The CDR3 has 16 amino acids. V was trimmed by 5 bases and J by 1 base, leaving 17 bases between them. In germline, CDR1 is KGHSH, CDR2 LQKENI. In DNA, the CDR3 is TGTGCCAGCTCATCTCGAGCGGCAAGCGGGAACACTGAAGCTTTCTTT. Translated, it gives CASSSRAASGNTEAFF. The whole variable domain, remainder taken from reference TRBV18 and TRBJ1-1, is NAGVMQNPRHLVRRRGQEARLRCSPMKGHSHVYWYRQLPEEGLKFMVYLQKENIIDESGMPKERFSAEFPKEGPSILRIQQVVRGDSAAYFCASSSRAASGNTEAFFGQGTRLTVV.

The gene calls are TRBV15 and TRBJ1-2; TRBD1 agrees at 7 bases. CDR1 and CDR2 from the germline V gene are LNHNV and YYDKDF (reference sequence). The CDR3 covers 14 residues. V lost 3 bases to trimming and J lost 6 bases; unmatched junction nucleotides: 7. CDR3 nucleotide sequence: TGTGCCACCAGCAGGACCGGGACAGAGGATGGCTACACCTTC. Amino acids: CATSRTGTEDGYTF.

The chain carries TRBV7-9 and TRBJ1-1; D call uncertain. V lost 11 bases, J lost 2 bases, and 15 bases lay in between. The CDR3 runs 13 residues. Germline CDR1 and CDR2: SEHNR and FQNEAQ (reference sequence). CDR3 nucleotide sequence: TGTGCCGTGACTACTAATCCAAACACTGAAGCTTTCTTT. Translation gives CAVTTNPNTEAFF.

The chain joins TRBV7-2 to TRBJ1-4, with 7 bases matching TRBD1. The CDR3 runs 15 residues. The ends lost 5 bases at V and 3 bases at J; junction bases unmatched: 6. Germline V gives CDR1 SGHTA, CDR2 FQGNSA. The CDR3 reads CASSHDRVSNEKLFF. The CDR3 DNA reads as TGTGCCAGCAGCCACGACAGGGTATCTAATGAAAAACTGTTTTTT. Variable domain in full (rest from reference TRBV7-2 and TRBJ1-4): GAGVSQSPSNKVTEKGKDVELRCDPISGHTALYWYRQSLGQGLEFLIYFQGNSAPDKSGLPSDRFSAERTGGSVSTLTIQRTQQEDSAVYLCASSHDRVSNEKLFFGSGTQLSVL.

The chain combines TRBV4-1 with TRBJ2-3; 10 bases are a match to TRBD2. Germline V lookup: CDR1 MGHRA, CDR2 YSYEKL. V lost 0 bases and J lost 1; bases outside the gene matches: 4. The CDR3 contains 17 residues. CDR3 loop: CASSQEWTSGRTDTQYF. DNA of the CDR3: TGCGCCAGCAGCCAAGAGTGGACTAGCGGTCGCACAGATACGCAGTATTTT.

The chain carries TRBV7-9 and TRBJ1-2, with TRBD1 matching over 7 bases. V shed 5 bases and J 5 bases; nucleotides not matched to a gene: 14. The CDR3 is made up of 16 amino acids. Germline values: CDR1 SEHNR, CDR2 FQNEAQ (reference sequence). CDR3 loop: CASSPLLEGRGYGYTF. The CDR3 DNA reads TGTGCCAGCAGCCCATTACTAGAAGGCAGGGGGTATGGCTACACCTTC.

The V gene is TRBV19, the J gene TRBJ2-6; D unresolved. CDR1 is LNHDA and CDR2 is SQIVND in the germline V gene (reference sequence). This CDR3 has 14 residues. Trimming removed 11 bases from V and 0 bases from J, with 11 bases in between. The DNA for the CDR3 is TGTGCCGCCGACACGACCTCTGGGGCCAACGTCCTGACTTTC. Amino acid sequence: CAADTTSGANVLTF.

The DNA for the CDR3 is TGTGCCAGCAGCCGTTTTCAGGGTACAGATACGCAGTATTTT. It specifies CASSRFQGTDTQYF. The gene calls are TRBV4-2 and TRBJ2-3; D may be TRBD1 (5 bases). Germline values: CDR1 LGHNA, CDR2 YNFKEQ. This CDR3 is 14 amino acids long. The V end lost 4 bases, the J end lost 3 bases, and 11 bases lay between the germline ends.

Written as DNA, the CDR3 is TGCGCCAGCAGTGAGTCAGGGGGCGGTGAGCAGTTCTTC. This encodes CASSESGGGEQFF. V and J are TRBV10-1 and TRBJ2-1, with 7 bases that match TRBD1. The CDR3 is 13 residues long. Trimming at V came to 0 bases and at J to 9 bases, leaving 2 bases not matched to a gene. Germline V gene data show CDR1 as WNHNN and CDR2 as SYGVQD (reference sequence).